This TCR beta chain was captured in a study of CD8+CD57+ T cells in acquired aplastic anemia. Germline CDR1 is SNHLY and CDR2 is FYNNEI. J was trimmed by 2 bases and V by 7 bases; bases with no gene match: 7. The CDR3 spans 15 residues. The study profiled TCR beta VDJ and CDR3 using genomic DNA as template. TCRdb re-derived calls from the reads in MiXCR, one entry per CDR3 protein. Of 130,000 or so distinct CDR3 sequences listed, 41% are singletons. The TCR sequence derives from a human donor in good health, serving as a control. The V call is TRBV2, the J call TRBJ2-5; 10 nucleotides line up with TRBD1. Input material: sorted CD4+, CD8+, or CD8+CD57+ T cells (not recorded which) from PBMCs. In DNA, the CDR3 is TGTGCCAGCACCCGGGACAGGGGTAGTCAAGAGACCCAGTACTTC. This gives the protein CASTRDRGSQETQYF.